Described below is a single T cell receptor (beta chain) sequence and its context. This sample was taken from a study of blood T cell repertoires in COVID-19. The wider study: Samples came from the United States, Italy and Spain, spanning acute and convalescent COVID-19. PBMCs, B-cell-depleted T cells, or T cells were the source of the cDNA or gDNA that made up the material.

Germline CDR1 SGHRS, CDR2 YFSETQ. The CDR3 is 14 residues long. V was clipped by 4 bases and J by 3 bases, with 13 bases between them. Original processing notes: For nucleated cells, counts were estimated from reference gene primer amplification. The table came from immunoSEQ multiplex PCR; TCRdb's copy has only in-frame clones and leaves some out. V and J calls and clone size follow that table, whereas D and trimming were derived from the DNA. The sample includes about 210,000 clones, about 88% of them seen just once. The chain joins TRBV5-1 to TRBJ1-2, with D perhaps TRBD1 (6 bases). This TCR came from a man in his 70s with acute or convalescent COVID-19. Sequencing was done on a sample of peripheral blood. CDR3 nucleotides: TGCGCCAGCAGCACTCAGGGGTTTGACTATGGCTACACCTTC. This sequence encodes CASSTQGFDYGYTF. Full variable domain (rest looked up from reference TRBV5-1 and TRBJ1-2): KAGVTQTPRYLIKTRGQQVTLSCSPISGHRSVSWYQQTPGQGLQFLFEYFSETQRNKGNFPGRFSGRQFSNSRSEMNVSTLELGDSALYLCASSTQGFDYGYTFGSGTRLTVV.